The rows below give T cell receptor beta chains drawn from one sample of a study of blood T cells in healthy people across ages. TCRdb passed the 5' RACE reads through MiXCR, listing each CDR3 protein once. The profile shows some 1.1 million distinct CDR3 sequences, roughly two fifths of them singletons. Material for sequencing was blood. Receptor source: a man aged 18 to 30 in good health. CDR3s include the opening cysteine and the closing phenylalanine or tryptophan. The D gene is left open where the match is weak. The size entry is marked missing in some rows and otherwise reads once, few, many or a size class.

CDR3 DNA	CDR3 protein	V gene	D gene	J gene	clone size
TGCAGTGCTATTCCCGGGACGGCTCATACTAGCACAGATACGCAGTATTTT	CSAIPGTAHTSTDTQYF	TRBV20-1	.	TRBJ2-3	.
TGTGCCAGCAGTTACTCTCTGGGGATAGCCAAAAACATTCAGTACTTC	CASSYSLGIAKNIQYF	TRBV6-2/TRBV6-3	.	TRBJ2-4	.
TGTGCCAGCTCGGGGTATGGGAACACCGGGGAGCTGTTTTTT	CASSGYGNTGELFF	TRBV2	.	TRBJ2-2	.
TGTGCCAGCAGCTTAAACGGACCTACGGGGAATGAGCAGTTCTTC	CASSLNGPTGNEQFF	TRBV7-3	.	TRBJ2-1	.
TGCAGTGCTAGAACAGGGGAGGCCGGGGAGCTGTTTTTT	CSARTGEAGELFF	TRBV20-1	.	TRBJ2-2	.
TGCGCCAGCAGCCTCGGACAGCCCTTTAACGAGCAGTACTTC	CASSLGQPFNEQYF	TRBV5-1	.	TRBJ2-7	few
TGTGCCAGCAGTTACCGGCCAGACACAGATACGCAGTATTTT	CASSYRPDTDTQYF	TRBV6-5	.	TRBJ2-3	.
TGCGCCAGCAGCCAGACTATTCAACAAACAGATACGCAGTATTTT	CASSQTIQQTDTQYF	TRBV5-1	.	TRBJ2-3	.
TGTGCCAGCAGCCAAGTGGGCATTGGGGCACCGGATAATGAAAAACTGTTTTTT	CASSQVGIGAPDNEKLFF	TRBV4-2	.	TRBJ1-4	few
TGTGCCAGCAGCGCAAGTGTGGATTCACCCCTCCACTTT	CASSASVDSPLHF	TRBV7-3	.	TRBJ1-6	few
TGTGCCATCAGAATAGGACTACAGGGGAACACTGAAGCTTTCTTT	CAIRIGLQGNTEAFF	TRBV10-3	.	TRBJ1-1	.
TGTGCCAGCAGAGAAACCGGGACAACTAATGAAAAACTGTTTTTT	CASRETGTTNEKLFF	TRBV6-5	.	TRBJ1-4	.
TGTGCCAGCAGTTACTCCGCTGGGAGTAATTCACCCCTCCACTTT	CASSYSAGSNSPLHF	TRBV6-5	.	TRBJ1-6	.
TGTGCCAGCAGCCTAGGTATCCACGGCAATCAGCCCCAGCATTTT	CASSLGIHGNQPQHF	TRBV3-1	.	TRBJ1-5	.
TGCGCCAGCAGCTTGTCTGTTTTGTTTGATAATGAGCAGTTCTTC	CASSLSVLFDNEQFF	TRBV5-1	.	TRBJ2-1	few
TGTGCCAGTAGTATCATGAGCCCAGATACGCAGTATTTT	CASSIMSPDTQYF	TRBV19	.	TRBJ2-3	once
TGTGCCAGCGAACCGCGGGGGGGGTCCGATGCACCGCAGTATTTT	CASEPRGGSDAPQYF	TRBV4-2	TRBD2	TRBJ2-3	few
TGTGCCAGCAGCGTACACGCGAGGGGCGAGACCCAGTACTTC	CASSVHARGETQYF	TRBV9	.	TRBJ2-5	.
TGTGCCAGCGGGGTCCTGACCGGGGAGCTGTTTTTT	CASGVLTGELFF	TRBV27	.	TRBJ2-2	.
TGCAGTGTGCCGGGACTAGCGGGAGCCACAGATACGCAGTATTTT	CSVPGLAGATDTQYF	TRBV20-1	TRBD2	TRBJ2-3	many
TGTGCCAGCAGCCTAACGACAGAGAGCTCCTACAATGAGCAGTTCTTC	CASSLTTESSYNEQFF	TRBV14	.	TRBJ2-1	.
TGTGCCAGCTCACCGGGCAGGTGGGGCAATCAGCCCCAGCATTTT	CASSPGRWGNQPQHF	TRBV18	.	TRBJ1-5	few
TGTGCCAGCAGCCCGGTTGCTGGGAGCTCCTACAATGAGCAGTTCTTC	CASSPVAGSSYNEQFF	TRBV3-1	.	TRBJ2-1	.
TGCAGTGCTAAAGGGACAATCAACACTGAAGCTTTCTTT	CSAKGTINTEAFF	TRBV20-1	.	TRBJ1-1	few
TGTGCCAGCAGCGCCACCGGGGGGGAAAAACTGTTTTTT	CASSATGGEKLFF	TRBV7-3	.	TRBJ1-4	few
TGCAGTGCTGTGGGCTCCGGGACAGTCTATGGCTACACCTTC	CSAVGSGTVYGYTF	TRBV20-1	TRBD1	TRBJ1-2	.
TGTGCCAGCAGCGCCCGGGACAGAGTCTACGAGCAGTACTTC	CASSARDRVYEQYF	TRBV7-8	TRBD1	TRBJ2-7	.
TGCAGTGCTAGAGATCGAGAAGCGGGGTTCTACAATGAGCAGTACTTC	CSARDREAGFYNEQYF	TRBV20-1	TRBD2	TRBJ2-5	.
TGTGCCAGCTCTCCTGGCCTACACAATCAGCCCCAGCATTTT	CASSPGLHNQPQHF	TRBV18	.	TRBJ1-5	.
TGTGCCAGCTCACCGAGCGGTGGCCAGCCCCAGCATTTT	CASSPSGGQPQHF	TRBV18	.	TRBJ1-5	.
TGTGCCAGCAACTACAGAGACTATGGCTACACCTTC	CASNYRDYGYTF	TRBV25-1	.	TRBJ1-2	.